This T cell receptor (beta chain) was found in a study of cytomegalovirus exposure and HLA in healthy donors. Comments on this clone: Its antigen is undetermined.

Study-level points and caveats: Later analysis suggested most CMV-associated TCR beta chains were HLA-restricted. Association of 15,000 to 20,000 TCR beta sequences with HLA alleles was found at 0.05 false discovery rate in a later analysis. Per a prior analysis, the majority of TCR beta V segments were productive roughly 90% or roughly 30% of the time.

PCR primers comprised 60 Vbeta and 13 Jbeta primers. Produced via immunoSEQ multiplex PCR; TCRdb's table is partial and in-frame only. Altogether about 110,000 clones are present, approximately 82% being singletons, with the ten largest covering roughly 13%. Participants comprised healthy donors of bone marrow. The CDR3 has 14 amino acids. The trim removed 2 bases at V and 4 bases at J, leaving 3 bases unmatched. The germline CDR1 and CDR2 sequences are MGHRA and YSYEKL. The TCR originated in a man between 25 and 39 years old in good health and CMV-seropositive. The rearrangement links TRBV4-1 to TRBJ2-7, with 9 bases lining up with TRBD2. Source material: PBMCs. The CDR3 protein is CASSQRTSVYEQYF. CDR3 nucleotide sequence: TGCGCCAGCAGCCAACGGACTAGCGTGTACGAGCAGTACTTC.